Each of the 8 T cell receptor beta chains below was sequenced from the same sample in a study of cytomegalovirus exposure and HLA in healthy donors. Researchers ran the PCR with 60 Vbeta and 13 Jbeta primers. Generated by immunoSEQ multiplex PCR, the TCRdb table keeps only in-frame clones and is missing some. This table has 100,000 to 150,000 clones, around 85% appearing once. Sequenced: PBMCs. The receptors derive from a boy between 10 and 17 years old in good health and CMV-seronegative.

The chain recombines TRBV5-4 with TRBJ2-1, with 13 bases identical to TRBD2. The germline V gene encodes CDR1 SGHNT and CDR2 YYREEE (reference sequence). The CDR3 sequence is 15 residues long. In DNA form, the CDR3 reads TGTGCACAGGGGACTAGCGGGATAGGGTCTGGTGAGCAGTTCTTC. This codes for CAQGTSGIGSGEQFF.

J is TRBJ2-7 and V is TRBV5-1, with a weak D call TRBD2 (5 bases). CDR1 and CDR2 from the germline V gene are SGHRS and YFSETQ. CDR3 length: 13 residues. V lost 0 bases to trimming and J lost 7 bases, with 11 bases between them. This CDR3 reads CASSLDGPGEQYF. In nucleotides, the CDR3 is TGCGCCAGCAGCTTGGATGGACCGGGAGAGCAGTACTTC.

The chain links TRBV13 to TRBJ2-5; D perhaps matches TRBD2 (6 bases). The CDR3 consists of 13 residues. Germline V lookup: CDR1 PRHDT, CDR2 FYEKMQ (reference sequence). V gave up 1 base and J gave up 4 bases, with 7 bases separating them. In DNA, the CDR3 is TGTGCCAGCAGCTTAGTGGGGGGAGAGACCCAGTACTTC. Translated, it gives CASSLVGGETQYF.

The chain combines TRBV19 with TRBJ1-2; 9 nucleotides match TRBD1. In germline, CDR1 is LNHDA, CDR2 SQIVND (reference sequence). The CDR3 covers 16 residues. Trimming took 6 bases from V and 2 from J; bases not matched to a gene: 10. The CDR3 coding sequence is TGTGCCAGTAGACCTTGGACAGGGGAGGCCAACTATGGCTACACCTTC. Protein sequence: CASRPWTGEANYGYTF.

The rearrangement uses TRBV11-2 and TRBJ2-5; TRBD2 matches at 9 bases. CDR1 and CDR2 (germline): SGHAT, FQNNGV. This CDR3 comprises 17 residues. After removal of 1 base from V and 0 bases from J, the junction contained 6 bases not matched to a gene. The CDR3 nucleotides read TGTGCCAGCAGCTTAGGGCTAAGCGGGGGGTACCAAGAGACCCAGTACTTC. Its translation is CASSLGLSGGYQETQYF. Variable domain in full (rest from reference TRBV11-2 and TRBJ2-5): EAGVAQSPRYKIIEKRQSVAFWCNPISGHATLYWYQQILGQGPKLLIQFQNNGVVDDSQLPKDRFSAERLKGVDSTLKIQPAKLEDSAVYLCASSLGLSGGYQETQYFGPGTRLLVL.

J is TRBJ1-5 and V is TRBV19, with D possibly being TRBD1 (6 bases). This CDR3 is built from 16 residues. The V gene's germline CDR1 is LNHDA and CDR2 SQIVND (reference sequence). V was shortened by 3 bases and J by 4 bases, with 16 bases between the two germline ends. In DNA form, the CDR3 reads TGTGCCAGTAGTATGGGGTACAGGGCGAGGAATCAGCCCCAGCATTTT. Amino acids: CASSMGYRARNQPQHF.

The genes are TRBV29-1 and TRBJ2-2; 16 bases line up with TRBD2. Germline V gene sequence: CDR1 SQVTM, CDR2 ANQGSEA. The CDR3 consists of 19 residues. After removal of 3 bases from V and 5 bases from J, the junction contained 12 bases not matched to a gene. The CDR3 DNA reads TGCAGCGTTGATGTTACGGGACTAGCGGGAGGGCCGAGGACCGGGGAGCTGTTTTTT. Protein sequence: CSVDVTGLAGGPRTGELFF.

The CDR3 here is CASRTSGGVETQYF. The CDR3 coding sequence is TGTGCCAGCAGGACTAGCGGGGGGGTCGAGACCCAGTACTTC. The J gene is TRBJ2-5, the V gene TRBV7-2, with 14 bases that match TRBD2. The CDR3 has 14 residues. Trimming at V came to 6 bases and at J to 5 bases, leaving 2 bases not matched to a gene. Germline V gene data show CDR1 as SGHTA and CDR2 as FQGNSA.